Listed below are T cell receptor beta chains from one sample, sequenced in a study of blood T cell repertoires in COVID-19. The protocol was immunoSEQ multiplex PCR, while the TCRdb copy is restricted to in-frame clones and leaves out a portion. The table shows roughly 200,000 clones, with around 89% occurring only once. The sample was PBMCs or T cells enriched from blood (not recorded which). Every receptor here comes from a man aged 25 to 40 who had recovered from COVID-19. Both conserved end residues are part of each CDR3. Fields, in order: D gene, J gene, V gene, clone size, CDR3 DNA, CDR3 protein. A D gene is named only where the DNA matches it firmly. Some rows mark clone size as missing; the rest say once, few, many or name a class of expanded clone.

>.|TRBJ1-1|TRBV19|.
TGTGCCAGTAGTATAAAACTGGGGTGGCTGGGGGGTGAAGCTTTCTTT
CASSIKLGWLGGEAFF
>TRBD1|TRBJ2-7|TRBV11-2|.
TGTGCCAGCAGCTTAGAACCACAGGGGGCCTTTTCCTACGAGCAGTACTTC
CASSLEPQGAFSYEQYF
>.|TRBJ2-3|TRBV11-2|.
TGTGCCAGCAGCTTAGAGGGGAGATTCACAGATACGCAGTATTTT
CASSLEGRFTDTQYF
>.|TRBJ1-6|TRBV2|.
TGTGCCAGCAGTGTGGGCAGGGAATATAATTCACCCCTCCACTTT
CASSVGREYNSPLHF
>TRBD2|TRBJ2-1|TRBV15|few
TGTGCCACCAGCAGACTTCTTCGACTAGCGGGACAACCCTACAATGAGCAGTTCTTC
CATSRLLRLAGQPYNEQFF
>.|TRBJ1-3|TRBV3-1/TRBV3-2|.
TGTGCCAGCAGCCAAGAAATATGGGGAGGGGACACCATATATTTT
CASSQEIWGGDTIYF
>.|TRBJ1-6|TRBV5-1|.
TGCGCCAGCAGCTTTAAGTGGCCGGAGAATTCACCCCTCCACTTT
CASSFKWPENSPLHF
>TRBD1|TRBJ1-1|TRBV12-3/TRBV12-4|.
TGTGCCAGCAGCATACAGGGGGGCACTGAAGCTTTCTTT
CASSIQGGTEAFF
>.|TRBJ1-5|TRBV6-5|.
TGTGCCAGCAGGCAAGACAGGTGGTCGAATCAGCCCCAGCATTTT
CASRQDRWSNQPQHF
>TRBD2|TRBJ2-1|TRBV4-3|.
TGCGCCAGCAGCCTTGCTAGCGGGGGGTCTTACAATGAGCAGTTCTTC
CASSLASGGSYNEQFF
>.|TRBJ1-2|TRBV6-5|.
TGTGCCAGCAGTATGGACAGACGTTATGGCTACACCTTC
CASSMDRRYGYTF
>.|TRBJ1-2|TRBV5-8|.
TGTGCCAGCAGCTTGGACAGGGTGCAGGATGGCTACACCTTC
CASSLDRVQDGYTF
>TRBD1|TRBJ1-6|TRBV6-5|.
TGTGCCAGCAGAGGACAGGGATCTAATTCACCCCTCCACTTT
CASRGQGSNSPLHF
>TRBD1|TRBJ1-1|TRBV7-9|once
TGTGCCAGCAGCTTAGAGGGGGCGGCTGAAGCTTTCTTT
CASSLEGAAEAFF
>.|TRBJ2-5|TRBV7-8|once
TGTGCCAGCAGCTTCCGGGACACCACAGCCCAGACCCAGTACTTC
CASSFRDTTAQTQYF
>TRBD2|TRBJ2-1|TRBV24-1|.
TGTGCCACCAGTGATGGACTAGCAGAGCAGTTCTTC
CATSDGLAEQFF
>.|TRBJ2-5|TRBV5-5|once
TGTGCCAGCAGCCCCGGACAGCTCCAAGAGACCCAGTACTTC
CASSPGQLQETQYF
>TRBD1|TRBJ2-7|TRBV30|.
TGTGCCTGGACACCCCGGGACAGGGTTCGAGAGCAGTACTTC
CAWTPRDRVREQYF
>.|TRBJ2-5|TRBV10-3|.
TGTGCCATCAGTGAGGGGCGGGACGGATCGGAAGAGACCCAGTACTTC
CAISEGRDGSEETQYF
>.|TRBJ1-5|TRBV19|.
TGTGCCAGTAGTACAGACGGTTACTCTAGCAATCAGCCCCAGCATTTT
CASSTDGYSSNQPQHF
>.|TRBJ2-4|TRBV21-1|once
TGTGCCAGCAGCAACTCTAACCCGGGGTACTTC
CASSNSNPGYF
>TRBD1|TRBJ2-7|TRBV25-1|.
TGTGCCAGCAGTGAGATGTGGGGACAGAACTACGAGCAGTACTTC
CASSEMWGQNYEQYF
>TRBD1|TRBJ1-1|TRBV19|.
TGTGCCAGTAGCCGTGGACAGGTGGTGTTAAGCACTGAAGCTTTCTTT
CASSRGQVVLSTEAFF
>.|TRBJ1-5|TRBV6-2/TRBV6-3|.
TGTGCCAGCAGTTACGGACTTAGCAATCAGCCCCAGCATTTT
CASSYGLSNQPQHF
>.|TRBJ2-7|TRBV28|.
TGTGCCAGCAGCTCATCACACCCCTACGAGCAGTACTTC
CASSSSHPYEQYF
>TRBD2|TRBJ2-1|TRBV7-8|.
TGTGCCAGCAGCTTATTAGTGGCTCTAGCGGGTGCAGGAAAGAATGAGCAGTTCTTC
CASSLLVALAGAGKNEQFF
>.|TRBJ1-1|TRBV4-1|.
TGCGCCAGCAGCCAACAGGGCCCGAACACTGAAGCTTTCTTT
CASSQQGPNTEAFF
>.|TRBJ1-1|TRBV25-1|once
TGTGCCAGCAGTGAATACGGAGTCTATGAAGGCACTGAAGCTTTCTTT
CASSEYGVYEGTEAFF
>.|TRBJ1-1|TRBV7-6|.
TGTGCCAGCAGCTTAGCGGCGGGGGTAGGCACTGAAGCTTTCTTT
CASSLAAGVGTEAFF
>.|TRBJ2-7|TRBV11-2|.
TGTGCCAGCAGCTTAGAAGGCGGGGTATTATACGAGCAGTACTTC
CASSLEGGVLYEQYF
>.|TRBJ2-5|TRBV3-1/TRBV3-2|.
TGTGCCAGCAGCCAAGGAGTAGAGGGTACAAGAGAGACCCAGTACTTC
CASSQGVEGTRETQYF
>TRBD1|TRBJ1-6|TRBV3-1/TRBV3-2|.
TGTGCCAGCAGCCAAGATATCCAGGGGGTTAATTCACCCCTCCACTTT
CASSQDIQGVNSPLHF
>TRBD1|TRBJ1-4|TRBV24-1|.
TGTGCCACCAGTGAAGGACAGGGGGCAACTAATGAAAAACTGTTTTTT
CATSEGQGATNEKLFF
>TRBD1|TRBJ2-7|TRBV2|once
TGTGCCAGCTCTCAGGGGGCTTACGAGCAGTACTTC
CASSQGAYEQYF
>.|TRBJ1-3|TRBV30|.
TGTGCCTGGAGTGTAAACAGGCCGAGCTCTGGAAACACCATATATTTT
CAWSVNRPSSGNTIYF
>.|TRBJ2-2|TRBV10-3|.
TGTGCCATCAGTGACCACGGACTAATCCAAAACACCGGGGAGCTGTTTTTT
CAISDHGLIQNTGELFF
>TRBD2|TRBJ2-7|TRBV5-1|.
TGCGCCAGCAGCTTGGGAGGACTAGCGGGGTACTACGAGCAGTACTTC
CASSLGGLAGYYEQYF
>TRBD1|TRBJ1-1|TRBV6-5|once
TGTGCCAGCAGGGACAGGGGGCACAGGAACACTGAAGCTTTCTTT
CASRDRGHRNTEAFF